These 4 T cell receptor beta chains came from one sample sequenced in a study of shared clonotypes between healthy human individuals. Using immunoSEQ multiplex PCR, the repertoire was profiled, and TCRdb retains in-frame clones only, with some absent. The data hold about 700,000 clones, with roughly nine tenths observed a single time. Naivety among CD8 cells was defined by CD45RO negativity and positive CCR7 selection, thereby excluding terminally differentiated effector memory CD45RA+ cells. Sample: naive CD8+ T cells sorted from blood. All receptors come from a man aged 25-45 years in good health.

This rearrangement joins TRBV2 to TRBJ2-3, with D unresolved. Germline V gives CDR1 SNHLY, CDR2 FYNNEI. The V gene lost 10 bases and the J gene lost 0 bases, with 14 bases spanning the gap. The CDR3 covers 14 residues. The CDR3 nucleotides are TGTGCCATAACTGGCGTATCTAGCACAGATACGCAGTATTTT. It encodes CAITGVSSTDTQYF.

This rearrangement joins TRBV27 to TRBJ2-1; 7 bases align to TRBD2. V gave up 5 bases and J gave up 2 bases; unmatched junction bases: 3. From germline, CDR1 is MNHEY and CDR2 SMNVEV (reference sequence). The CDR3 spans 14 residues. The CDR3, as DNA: TGTGCCAGCAGTCGGGGAGGGGCCTACAATGAGCAGTTCTTC. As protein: CASSRGGAYNEQFF.

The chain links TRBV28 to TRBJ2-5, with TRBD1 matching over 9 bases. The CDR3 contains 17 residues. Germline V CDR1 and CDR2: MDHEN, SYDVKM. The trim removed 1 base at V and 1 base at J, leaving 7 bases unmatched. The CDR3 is CASSLLAGQGFQETQYF. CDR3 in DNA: TGTGCCAGCAGTTTATTAGCAGGACAGGGGTTCCAAGAGACCCAGTACTTC.

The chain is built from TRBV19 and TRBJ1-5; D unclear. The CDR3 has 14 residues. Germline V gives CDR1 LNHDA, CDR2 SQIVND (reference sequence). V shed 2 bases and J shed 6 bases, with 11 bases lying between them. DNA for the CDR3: TGTGCCAGTAGTATATTGCCGCTTGGTCAGCCCCAGCATTTT. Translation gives CASSILPLGQPQHF.